The rows below give T cell receptor beta chains drawn from one sample of a study of blood T cell repertoires in COVID-19. Profiling relied on immunoSEQ multiplex PCR, and the TCRdb table lists in-frame clones only, not all of them. The sample shows 150,000 to 170,000 clones, about 89% of them seen only once. The specimen was peripheral blood. The origin of the receptors is a man aged 50-60 years with acute or convalescent COVID-19. Both conserved end residues are trimmed from each CDR3. Each record gives: J gene, V gene, clone size, CDR3 protein. Some rows have no size entry. The others give once, few or many, or a class for an expanded clone.

TRBJ1-3 | TRBV3-1/TRBV3-2 | . | ASSQGTGGDTIY
TRBJ2-7 | TRBV4-1 | . | ASSQDPISGTGGSYEQY
TRBJ1-6 | TRBV28 | . | ASSFGGRSLH
TRBJ1-4 | TRBV5-1 | once | ASSLNPGLTREKLF
TRBJ2-7 | TRBV4-2 | . | ASSQVGPYEQY
TRBJ1-5 | TRBV19 | . | ASSHSNQPQH
TRBJ1-2 | TRBV28 | . | ASSSGDYGYT
TRBJ2-7 | TRBV28 | . | ASSLMGTGMDEQY
TRBJ2-5 | TRBV5-1 | . | ASSPGGSYQETQY
TRBJ2-3 | TRBV19 | . | ASSIMRSSTDTQY
TRBJ1-2 | TRBV19 | . | ASSTRDNIYGYT
TRBJ2-7 | TRBV28 | . | ASSATGTGERRQY
TRBJ2-1 | TRBV10-3 | . | AISETSTGWNEQF
TRBJ1-6 | TRBV7-3 | . | ASSLPGGRYSPLH
TRBJ2-1 | TRBV2 | . | ASQGQGYNEQF
TRBJ1-3 | TRBV7-3 | . | ASSLQAGSGNTIY
TRBJ2-1 | TRBV20-1 | once | SASGVNEQF
TRBJ2-1 | TRBV15 | . | ATSLAQGHANEQF
TRBJ1-6 | TRBV6-5 | few | ASSSGQGNSPLH
TRBJ1-1 | TRBV27 | . | ASSLLVNTEAF
TRBJ1-1 | TRBV18 | . | ASSPPMQRGTEAF
TRBJ2-3 | TRBV10-1 | . | ASSPSHRGRTDTQY
TRBJ2-5 | TRBV7-2 | . | ASRPTNQETQY
TRBJ2-2 | TRBV27 | . | ASSSSRNSNTGELF
TRBJ1-1 | TRBV10-2 | . | ASNALGNTEAF
TRBJ2-7 | TRBV29-1 | . | SVEDPRKGASRNEQY
TRBJ2-3 | TRBV2 | . | ASRTLLGVAGDTDTQY